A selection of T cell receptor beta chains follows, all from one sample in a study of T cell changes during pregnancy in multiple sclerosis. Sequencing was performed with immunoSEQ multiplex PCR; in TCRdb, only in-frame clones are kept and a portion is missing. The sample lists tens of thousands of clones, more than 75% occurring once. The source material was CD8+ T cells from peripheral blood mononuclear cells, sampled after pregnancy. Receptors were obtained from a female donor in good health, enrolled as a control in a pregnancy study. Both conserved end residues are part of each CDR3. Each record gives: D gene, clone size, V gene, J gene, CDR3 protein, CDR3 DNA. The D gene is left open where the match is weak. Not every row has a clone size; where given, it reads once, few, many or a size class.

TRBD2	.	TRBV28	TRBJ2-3	CASSLSGLDGADTQYF	TGTGCCAGCAGTTTATCGGGACTAGATGGAGCAGATACGCAGTATTTT
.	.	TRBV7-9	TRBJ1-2	CASSFSGANYGYTF	TGTGCCAGCAGCTTCTCGGGGGCTAACTATGGCTACACCTTC
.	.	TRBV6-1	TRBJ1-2	CASSEGPYGYTF	TGTGCCAGCAGTGAGGGGCCTTATGGCTACACCTTC
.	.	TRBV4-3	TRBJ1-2	CASSQEWTVNYGYTF	TGCGCCAGCAGCCAAGAATGGACAGTCAACTATGGCTACACCTTC
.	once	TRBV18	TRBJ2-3	CASSQAGTRTDTQYF	TGTGCCAGCTCACAAGCCGGGACAAGGACAGATACGCAGTATTTT
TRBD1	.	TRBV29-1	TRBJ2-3	CSVEVNMGQGLWAQYF	TGCAGCGTTGAAGTTAATATGGGACAGGGTTTGTGGGCGCAGTATTTT
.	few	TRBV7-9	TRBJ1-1	CATEFGNTEAFF	TGTGCCACCGAGTTTGGGAACACTGAAGCTTTCTTT
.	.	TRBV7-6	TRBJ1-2	CASSQQPLYGYTF	TGTGCCAGCAGCCAACAACCCCTCTATGGCTACACCTTC
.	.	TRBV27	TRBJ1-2	CASSLSQGNYGYTF	TGTGCCAGCAGTTTATCTCAGGGGAACTATGGCTACACCTTC
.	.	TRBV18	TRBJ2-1	CASSPQEGNEQFF	TGTGCCAGCTCACCGCAGGAGGGGAATGAGCAGTTCTTC
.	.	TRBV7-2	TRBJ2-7	CASSWVGGYEQYF	TGTGCCAGCAGCTGGGTCGGAGGGTACGAGCAGTACTTC
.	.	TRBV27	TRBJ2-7	CASSLFAGDTVYEQYF	TGTGCCAGCAGTCTTTTCGCCGGGGACACTGTCTACGAGCAGTACTTC
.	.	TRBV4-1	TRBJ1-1	CASSNGLNTEAFF	TGCGCCAGCAGTAATGGGCTGAACACTGAAGCTTTCTTT
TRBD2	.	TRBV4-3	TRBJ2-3	CASSPSGGGYTQYF	TGCGCCAGCAGCCCTAGCGGGGGGGGTTACACGCAGTATTTT
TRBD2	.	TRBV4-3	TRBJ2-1	CASSQDLVWGTIAGGHNEQFF	TGCGCCAGCAGCCAAGATCTCGTTTGGGGAACTATAGCGGGGGGCCACAATGAGCAGTTCTTC
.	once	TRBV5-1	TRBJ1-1	CASSLRLTENTEAFF	TGCGCCAGCAGCTTGCGGTTGACAGAGAACACTGAAGCTTTCTTT
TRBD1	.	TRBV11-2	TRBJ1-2	CASSSHPRQGPGVGYGYTF	TGTGCCAGCAGCTCCCACCCAAGACAGGGCCCTGGCGTTGGGTATGGCTACACCTTC
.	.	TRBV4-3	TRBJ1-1	CASAGDTDMNTEAFF	TGCGCCAGCGCCGGGGACACCGATATGAACACTGAAGCTTTCTTT
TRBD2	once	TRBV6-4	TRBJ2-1	CASSDPTSGLNEQFF	TGTGCCAGCAGTGACCCGACTAGCGGACTCAATGAGCAGTTCTTC
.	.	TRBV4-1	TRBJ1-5	CASSQDPGLPGPQHF	TGCGCCAGCAGCCAAGATCCAGGACTCCCGGGGCCCCAGCATTTT
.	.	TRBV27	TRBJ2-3	CASSHQTDTQYF	TGTGCCAGCAGTCATCAGACAGATACGCAGTATTTT
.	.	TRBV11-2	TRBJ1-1	CASSLDTGSWNTEAFF	TGTGCCAGCAGCTTGGACACAGGGAGTTGGAACACTGAAGCTTTCTTT
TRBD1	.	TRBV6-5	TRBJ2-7	CASSYGLGQSTYEQYF	TGTGCCAGCAGTTATGGTTTGGGACAGAGTACCTACGAGCAGTACTTC
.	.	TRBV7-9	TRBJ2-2	CASSSTAVMFGELFF	TGTGCCAGCAGCTCCACAGCCGTTATGTTCGGGGAGCTGTTTTTT
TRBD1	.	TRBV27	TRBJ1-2	CASSPGTGTGYTF	TGTGCCAGCAGTCCTGGGACAGGGACTGGCTACACCTTC
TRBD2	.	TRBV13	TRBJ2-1	CASMPAGGDEQFF	TGTGCCAGCATGCCAGCGGGAGGAGATGAGCAGTTCTTC
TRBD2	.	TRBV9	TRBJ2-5	CASSVVAGPQETQYF	TGTGCCAGCAGCGTCGTAGCGGGGCCCCAAGAGACCCAGTACTTC
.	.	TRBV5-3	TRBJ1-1	CASLVGLAFF	TGTGCCAGTCTGGTGGGCCTAGCTTTCTTT
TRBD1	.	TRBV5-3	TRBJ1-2	CARGYRGLSRGYTF	TGTGCCAGAGGTTACAGGGGGCTGTCTCGTGGCTACACCTTC
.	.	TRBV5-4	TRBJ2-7	CASSLARGASSYEQYF	TGTGCCAGCAGCTTGGCCCGGGGAGCGAGCTCCTACGAGCAGTACTTC
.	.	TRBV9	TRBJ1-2	CASSSSRDTITGYTF	TGTGCCAGCAGCTCTTCCCGGGACACCATTACGGGCTACACCTTC
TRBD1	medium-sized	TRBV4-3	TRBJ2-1	CASSPRQGIYNEQFF	TGCGCCAGCAGCCCCCGACAGGGGATCTACAATGAGCAGTTCTTC